Listed below are T cell receptor beta chains from one sample, sequenced in a study of Ad26.COV2.S vaccination and SARS-CoV-2 variants. Repertoires were generated with immunoSEQ multiplex PCR, while TCRdb's copy carries only in-frame clones and drops some. This sample has about half a million clones, with 80% to 90% found just once. Sequencing was performed on peripheral blood, taken in a trial of Ad26.COV2.S vaccine versus placebo. The receptors were gathered from a person between 18 and 59 years old who received the Ad26.COV2.S COVID-19 vaccine or a placebo. The CDR3 runs from the conserved cysteine through the conserved F or W.

j_gene: TRBJ1-6; v_gene: TRBV14; len: 17; CDR3aa: CASSQDARGGPNSPLHF
j_gene: TRBJ2-5; v_gene: TRBV6-1; len: 16; CDR3aa: CASSGGWFGGQETQYF
j_gene: TRBJ1-1; v_gene: TRBV12-3/TRBV12-4; len: 13; CDR3aa: CASSSWVNTEAFF
j_gene: TRBJ2-7; v_gene: TRBV4-1; len: 14; CDR3aa: CASSQERPTDEQYF
j_gene: TRBJ2-1; v_gene: TRBV29-1; len: 15; CDR3aa: CSAERTSGTDNEQFF
j_gene: TRBJ2-4; v_gene: TRBV2; len: 15; CDR3aa: CASTLRGAAKNIQYF
j_gene: TRBJ1-6; v_gene: TRBV6-5; len: 16; CDR3aa: CASSYGQGARNSPLHF
j_gene: TRBJ2-2; v_gene: TRBV28; len: 14; CDR3aa: CASSSGTATGELFF
j_gene: TRBJ2-7; v_gene: TRBV27; len: 15; CDR3aa: CASRNRGPYSYEQYF
j_gene: TRBJ1-1; v_gene: TRBV11-2; len: 13; CDR3aa: CASSLVPGTEAFF
j_gene: TRBJ2-7; v_gene: TRBV11-2; len: 16; CDR3aa: CASSLTADGGRGEQYF
j_gene: TRBJ2-5; v_gene: TRBV24-1; len: 16; CDR3aa: CATSELSGTGKETQYF
j_gene: TRBJ2-3; v_gene: TRBV7-2; len: 17; CDR3aa: CATRRFSGFRRTDTQYF
j_gene: TRBJ1-6; v_gene: TRBV10-3; len: 12; CDR3aa: CAIGGQNSPLHF
j_gene: TRBJ1-2; v_gene: TRBV7-9; len: 13; CDR3aa: CASSLDGNYGYTF
j_gene: TRBJ2-1; v_gene: TRBV7-6; len: 15; CDR3aa: CASSPGAGANNEQFF
j_gene: TRBJ2-7; v_gene: TRBV27; len: 14; CDR3aa: CASSFIGGPYEQYF
j_gene: TRBJ2-7; v_gene: TRBV7-9; len: 12; CDR3aa: CASSSPGGEQYF
j_gene: TRBJ2-7; v_gene: TRBV3-1/TRBV3-2; len: 15; CDR3aa: CASSQTTGQGYEQYF
j_gene: TRBJ1-5; v_gene: TRBV19; len: 13; CDR3aa: CASTLWGHQPQHF
j_gene: TRBJ1-2; v_gene: TRBV2; len: 13; CDR3aa: CASSVGTDYGYTF
j_gene: TRBJ2-1; v_gene: TRBV30; len: 14; CDR3aa: CAWMSATSYNEQFF
j_gene: TRBJ2-1; v_gene: TRBV6-6; len: 15; CDR3aa: CASSMGIDSYNEQFF
j_gene: TRBJ2-7; v_gene: TRBV15; len: 16; CDR3aa: CATSRGQGVYSYEQYF
j_gene: TRBJ1-2; v_gene: TRBV5-5; len: 13; CDR3aa: CASSLDRVYGYTF
j_gene: TRBJ2-1; v_gene: TRBV15; len: 15; CDR3aa: CATSRLRTSYNEQFF
j_gene: TRBJ2-5; v_gene: TRBV7-9; len: 15; CDR3aa: CASRDKAGGKETQYF
j_gene: TRBJ2-7; v_gene: TRBV7-9; len: 19; CDR3aa: CASSPSPGHYKISSYEQYF
j_gene: TRBJ2-7; v_gene: TRBV7-9; len: 16; CDR3aa: CASSLGENTNSYEQYF
j_gene: TRBJ2-7; v_gene: TRBV25-1; len: 15; CDR3aa: CASSGWGTGSYEQYF
j_gene: TRBJ1-1; v_gene: TRBV14; len: 14; CDR3aa: CASSQVWGNTEAFF
j_gene: TRBJ2-7; v_gene: TRBV7-6; len: 11; CDR3aa: CASSLGDEQYF
j_gene: TRBJ1-2; v_gene: TRBV11-2; len: 16; CDR3aa: CASSFLNRTGYYGYTF
j_gene: TRBJ1-2; v_gene: TRBV9; len: 14; CDR3aa: CASSAGQNPYGYTF
j_gene: TRBJ1-2; v_gene: TRBV12-3/TRBV12-4; len: 13; CDR3aa: CASSLVRSGGYTF
j_gene: TRBJ2-7; v_gene: TRBV30; len: 15; CDR3aa: CAWSGRRTSRHEQYF
j_gene: TRBJ2-5; v_gene: TRBV6-6; len: 16; CDR3aa: CASSYSGRGYQETQYF
j_gene: TRBJ2-1; v_gene: TRBV5-8; len: 15; CDR3aa: CASSRGGARNNEQFF
j_gene: TRBJ2-7; v_gene: TRBV10-3; len: 14; CDR3aa: CAISVETGHYEQYF
j_gene: TRBJ2-7; v_gene: TRBV18; len: 16; CDR3aa: CASSPSWGTGAYEQYF
j_gene: TRBJ1-2; v_gene: TRBV6-2/TRBV6-3; len: 14; CDR3aa: CASSYTGQGYGYTF
j_gene: TRBJ1-2; v_gene: TRBV7-9; len: 15; CDR3aa: CASSPPQQASYGYTF
j_gene: TRBJ2-7; v_gene: TRBV5-4; len: 13; CDR3aa: CASSPGWGDEQYF
j_gene: TRBJ2-3; v_gene: TRBV9; len: 15; CDR3aa: CASSAQGAGVDTQYF
j_gene: TRBJ2-7; v_gene: TRBV2; len: 14; CDR3aa: CASRAVEGVNEQYF
j_gene: TRBJ2-4; v_gene: TRBV5-8; len: 12; CDR3aa: CASSLVENIQYF
j_gene: TRBJ1-5; v_gene: TRBV19; len: 13; CDR3aa: CASSIRVDQPQHF
j_gene: TRBJ1-5; v_gene: TRBV30; len: 14; CDR3aa: CAWSAANSNQPQHF
j_gene: TRBJ2-7; v_gene: TRBV3-1/TRBV3-2; len: 14; CDR3aa: CASSQSLLMRWQYF